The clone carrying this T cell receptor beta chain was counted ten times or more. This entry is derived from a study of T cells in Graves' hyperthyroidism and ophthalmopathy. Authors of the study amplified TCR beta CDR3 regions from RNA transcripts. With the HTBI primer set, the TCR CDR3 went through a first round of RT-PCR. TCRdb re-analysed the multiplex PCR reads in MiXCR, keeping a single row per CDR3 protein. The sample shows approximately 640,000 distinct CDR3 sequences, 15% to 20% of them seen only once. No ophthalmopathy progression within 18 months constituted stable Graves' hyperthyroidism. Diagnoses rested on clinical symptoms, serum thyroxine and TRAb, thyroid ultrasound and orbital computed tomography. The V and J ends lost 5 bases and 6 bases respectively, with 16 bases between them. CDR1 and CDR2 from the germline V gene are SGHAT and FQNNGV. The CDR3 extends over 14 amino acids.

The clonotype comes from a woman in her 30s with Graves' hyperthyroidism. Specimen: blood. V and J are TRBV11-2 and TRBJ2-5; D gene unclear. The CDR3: CASSPGAGVKTQYF. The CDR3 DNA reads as TGTGCCAGCAGCCCAGGAGCTGGAGTAAAGACCCAGTACTTC.